This section outlines one T cell receptor (beta chain) sequence together with its context. This sample is part of a study of graft-versus-host responses after intestinal transplantation. Measured with immunoSEQ multiplex PCR; TCRdb has only the in-frame clones, and not every one. The repertoire holds 43,000 or so clones, with approximately 95% as singletons. V gave up 0 bases and J gave up 6 bases, with 18 bases separating them. Per germline, CDR1 MNHEY and CDR2 SVGAGI. This CDR3 contains 16 residues. The sequences come from PBMCs, collected about 120 weeks after a first intestinal transplant, on the day of a second. This chain links TRBV6-5 with TRBJ2-7, with D uncertain. The TCR was taken from a human patient who received an intestinal transplant, so some T cells may come from the graft donor. In nucleotides, the CDR3 is TGTGCCAGCAGTTACTCGATTTCGTTGAAAAGTGCCGAGCAGTACTTC. Translation: CASSYSISLKSAEQYF.